One sample yielded the 26 T cell receptor beta chains listed below, sequenced in a study of T cell repertoires in cytomegalovirus infection. TCRdb ran MiXCR on the reads and lists one entry per CDR3 protein. The sample yields 76,000 or so distinct CDR3 sequences, less than 4.5% seen once. Sequencing was performed on PBMCs. All receptors come from a human donor in good health (CMV status not recorded). Some clones in this sample may be carry-over from other donors' samples.

This clonotype was recorded at least ten times. CDR3 nucleotide sequence: TGTGCCAGCAGCCAGGGACAGATTAATTCACCCCTCCACTTT. Its protein product is CASSQGQINSPLHF. This chain joins TRBV7-9 and TRBJ1-6, with 7 nucleotides matching TRBD1. With 5 bases clipped from V and 6 bases from J, the junction kept 4 bases outside the gene matches. Germline V lookup: CDR1 SEHNR, CDR2 FQNEAQ (reference sequence). This CDR3 has 14 residues.

This clonotype came up many times. The chain links TRBV7-8 to TRBJ2-1; the match to TRBD2 covers 14 bases. CDR1 is SGHVS and CDR2 is FQNEAQ in the germline V gene. There are 17 residues in the CDR3. The V segment lost 6 bases and the J segment 7 bases; nucleotides outside the gene matches: 11. The CDR3 DNA follows: TGTGCCAGCAGTCCAAGTGGACTAGCGGGGGGTCGGAATGAGCAGTTCTTC. It specifies CASSPSGLAGGRNEQFF.

At least ten counts were recorded for this clonotype. The chain couples TRBV12-3 or TRBV12-4 to TRBJ2-7; possible D gene TRBD1, 5 bases. Trimming pared 3 bases from V and 2 bases from J, leaving 8 bases between. This CDR3 has 13 residues. The CDR3 loop reads CASSFSQAYEQYF. CDR3 DNA sequence: TGTGCCAGCAGTTTTTCACAGGCCTACGAGCAGTACTTC.

This clonotype was observed at least ten times. This chain connects TRBV7-9 to TRBJ1-1; 7 bases map to TRBD1. The CDR3 extends over 15 amino acids. Per germline, CDR1 SEHNR and CDR2 FQNEAQ (reference sequence). Trimming took 5 bases from V and 2 from J; bases not matched to a gene: 8. The CDR3 DNA sequence: TGTGCCAGCAGCGCTCGGGACAGCCAAAACACTGAAGCTTTCTTT. Translation: CASSARDSQNTEAFF.

This clonotype was counted many times. This chain connects TRBV27 to TRBJ2-5; the D is unclear. V gave up 3 bases and J gave up 2 bases, with 7 bases separating them. Germline V gene data show CDR1 as MNHEY and CDR2 as SMNVEV (reference sequence). The CDR3 is 13 amino acids. The CDR3 coding sequence is TGTGCCAGCAGTTTTGAACGACAAGAGACCCAGTACTTC. This sequence encodes CASSFERQETQYF.

This clonotype has a count of ten or more. The chain is built from TRBV7-8 and TRBJ2-3; D is uncertain. V lost 1 base and J lost 0, with 8 bases in between. Germline V CDR1 and CDR2: SGHVS, FQNEAQ. The CDR3 contains 15 residues. The CDR3: CASSLDGGSTDTQYF. In DNA, the CDR3 is TGTGCCAGCAGCTTAGACGGCGGCAGCACAGATACGCAGTATTTT.

At least ten counts were recorded for this clonotype. The chain uses TRBV7-6 and TRBJ1-5; D might be TRBD1 (5 bases). Trimming stripped 0 bases from V and 1 base from J, with 7 bases between. Per the germline V gene, CDR1 is SGHVS and CDR2 is FNYEAQ. There are 15 residues in the CDR3. CDR3 bases: TGTGCCAGCAGCTTAGCGCGGGGCAGCAATCAGCCCCAGCATTTT. Protein sequence: CASSLARGSNQPQHF.

This clonotype has just a few counts. The CDR3 nucleotides are TGCAGCGTTGCACCTATGTTTAACACTGAAGCTTTCTTT. The encoded protein is CSVAPMFNTEAFF. This sequence joins TRBV29-1 and TRBJ1-1; D remains ambiguous. This CDR3 has 13 amino acids. CDR1 and CDR2 (germline): SQVTM, ANQGSEA. The V end was cut by 4 bases, the J end by 2 bases, with 11 bases between.

In this sample, this clonotype turned up many times. The chain has TRBV19 and TRBJ1-4, with TRBD1 as a possible D gene (5 bases). The ends were cut back, 4 bases at V and 4 bases at J, with 13 bases in the middle. The CDR3 is 15 residues long. Germline lookup yields CDR1 LNHDA and CDR2 SQIVND (reference sequence). CDR3 sequence reads: CASSRGRRDNEKLFF. CDR3 coding DNA: TGTGCCAGTAGTAGAGGACGCAGGGATAATGAAAAACTGTTTTTT.

This clonotype was recorded at least ten times. This sequence joins TRBV7-9 and TRBJ1-2, with TRBD1 matching 7 bases. The CDR3 has 16 residues. Germline V CDR1 and CDR2: SEHNR, FQNEAQ (reference sequence). Trimming removed 2 bases from V and 2 bases from J; junction bases left unmatched: 8. CDR3 protein: CASSLLPDRRNYGYTF. The CDR3 DNA reads TGTGCCAGCAGCTTACTCCCGGACAGGAGAAACTATGGCTACACCTTC.

This clonotype occurred once. This chain connects TRBV12-3 or TRBV12-4 to TRBJ2-1; no reliable D call. Trimming removed 5 bases at V and 8 bases at J, with 16 bases between. CDR3 length: 14 amino acids. CDR3 nucleotide sequence: TGTGCCAGCAGTATTTTGTCCCTAGAGCATGAGCAGTTCTTC. This translates into CASSILSLEHEQFF.

This clonotype appeared many times. The CDR3 nucleotides are TGTGCCAGCAGCTTGAGCGACGGACTTACGCAGTATTTT. Protein sequence: CASSLSDGLTQYF. The genes are TRBV5-4 and TRBJ2-3, with D possibly TRBD2 on 5 matching bases. Per the germline V gene, CDR1 is SGHNT and CDR2 is YYREEE (reference sequence). The ends were cut back, 1 base at V and 8 bases at J, with 11 bases in the middle. The CDR3 is 13 residues long.

This clonotype was picked up many times. The V and J genes are TRBV24-1 and TRBJ2-3; TRBD1 is a possible D gene (6 bases). V lost 9 bases to trimming and J lost 0 bases, with 9 bases between them. CDR3 length: 13 residues. CDR1 is KGHDR and CDR2 is SFDVKD in the germline V gene. The CDR3, as DNA: TGTGCCACCGGGACATCGAGCACAGATACGCAGTATTTT. Translation: CATGTSSTDTQYF.

This clonotype is labeled medium-sized. This sequence joins TRBV7-8 and TRBJ2-4; 9 bases align to TRBD1. Trimming at V came to 3 bases and at J to 7 bases, leaving 1 base not matched to a gene. The germline V gene has CDR1 SGHVS and CDR2 FQNEAQ. The CDR3 runs to 13 residues. CDR3 sequence: CASSLGTGNIQYF. The CDR3 region has the DNA TGTGCCAGCAGCTTGGGGACAGGGAACATTCAGTACTTC.

Many counts were recorded for this clonotype. J is TRBJ2-5 and V is TRBV12-3 or TRBV12-4, with D perhaps matching TRBD2 (5 bases). V lost 3 bases and J lost 8, with 13 bases in between. The CDR3 spans 13 residues. The CDR3 DNA reads as TGTGCCAGCAGTTTGGACTTACTGGCAACCCAGTACTTC. Translating gives CASSLDLLATQYF.

This clonotype was counted at least ten times. This chain uses TRBV7-2 with TRBJ2-7; D ambiguous. CDR3 length: 15 amino acids. V lost 4 bases, J lost 3 bases, and 16 bases lay in between. Germline values: CDR1 SGHTA, CDR2 FQGNSA. The CDR3 protein is CASSSYNGPIYEQYF. In DNA, the CDR3 is TGTGCCAGCAGCTCATACAACGGCCCGATCTACGAGCAGTACTTC.

The sample holds many counts of this clonotype. The rearrangement uses TRBV12-3 or TRBV12-4 and TRBJ1-1; weak D call: TRBD1 (6 bases). Trimming stripped 3 bases from V and 3 bases from J, with 11 bases between. The CDR3 runs to 14 residues. The CDR3 bases are TGTGCCAGCAGTTTGCAGGGGTGGGACACTGAAGCTTTCTTT. Translating it yields CASSLQGWDTEAFF.

This clonotype has at least ten counts. The CDR3 here is CASRSPGNSPLHF. The CDR3 DNA is TGTGCCAGTAGAAGCCCAGGGAATTCACCCCTCCACTTT. The chain uses TRBV19 and TRBJ1-6; TRBD1 might be the D (5 bases). Germline values: CDR1 LNHDA, CDR2 SQIVND (reference sequence). CDR3 length: 13 residues. The V end lost 6 bases, the J end lost 7 bases, and 10 bases lay between the germline ends.

This clonotype was counted ten times or more. This chain connects TRBV7-8 to TRBJ1-1; D unclear. Trimming took 6 bases from V and 4 from J, leaving 15 bases between them. This CDR3 comprises 14 residues. CDR1 SGHVS and CDR2 FQNEAQ come from the germline V gene. CDR3 sequence: CASSIPTVSTEAFF. The CDR3 region has the DNA TGTGCCAGCAGTATCCCCACGGTGAGCACTGAAGCTTTCTTT. Full variable domain (outside the CDR3, taken from reference TRBV7-8 and TRBJ1-1): GAGVSQSPRYKVAKRGQDVALRCDPISGHVSLFWYQQALGQGPEFLTYFQNEAQLDKSGLPSDRFFAERPEGSVSTLKIQRTQQEDSAVYLCASSIPTVSTEAFFGQGTRLTVV.

The table lists this clonotype with many counts. V usage is TRBV20-1 and J usage is TRBJ1-1; D is perhaps TRBD1 (5 bases). CDR1 DFQATT and CDR2 SNEGSKA come from the germline V gene (reference sequence). Trimming pared 5 bases from V and 6 bases from J, leaving 25 bases between. The CDR3 runs 16 residues. CDR3: CSAHVRGVVSISEAFF. The CDR3 DNA is TGCAGTGCTCATGTCCGGGGGGTAGTTTCCATCTCTGAAGCTTTCTTT.

The table lists this clonotype with many counts. V gene TRBV4-3 combines with J gene TRBJ2-3; 10 bases are shared with TRBD2. CDR3 size: 15 residues. Losses at the gene ends were 3 bases for V and 0 bases for J; bases not matched to a gene: 0. Germline assignment: CDR1 LGHNA and CDR2 YSLEER. In nucleotides, the CDR3 is TGCGCCAGCAGCCAGGGACTAGCGAGCACAGATACGCAGTATTTT. It specifies CASSQGLASTDTQYF.

This clonotype showed up many times. The chain recombines TRBV7-2 with TRBJ1-1; D not certain. Germline values: CDR1 SGHTA, CDR2 FQGNSA. The CDR3 length is 12 residues. Deletions cut 4 bases from V and 2 bases from J, with 5 bases between. This chain's CDR3 is CASSSYNTEAFF. The CDR3 nucleotides read TGTGCCAGCAGCTCATATAACACTGAAGCTTTCTTT.

This clonotype was observed many times. This chain uses TRBV19 with TRBJ2-3; tentative D call: TRBD2 (6 bases). CDR3 length equals 15 residues. Germline V lookup: CDR1 LNHDA, CDR2 SQIVND (reference sequence). Trimming left V 4 bases short and J 4 bases short, with 15 bases between. CDR3 nucleotide sequence: TGTGCCAGTAGTAACTCTGCGGGGAGTGCAGATACGCAGTATTTT. Residues: CASSNSAGSADTQYF.

This clonotype was counted many times. The chain has TRBV7-2 and TRBJ2-7, with 7 bases identical to TRBD2. Germline V gives CDR1 SGHTA, CDR2 FQGNSA. The ends lost 2 bases at V and 1 base at J; junction bases unmatched: 5. This CDR3 contains 15 residues. Written as DNA, the CDR3 is TGTGCCAGCAGCTTATCACTAGCGCTGTCCTACGAGCAGTACTTC. Translation gives CASSLSLALSYEQYF. Using reference TRBV7-2 and TRBJ2-7 for the parts outside the CDR3, the full variable domain is GAGVSQSPSNKVTEKGKDVELRCDPISGHTALYWYRQSLGQGLEFLIYFQGNSAPDKSGLPSDRFSAERTGGSVSTLTIQRTQQEDSAVYLCASSLSLALSYEQYFGPGTRLTVT.

This clonotype was detected ten times or more. The chain links TRBV7-2 to TRBJ1-4; no clear D. Germline CDR1 and CDR2: SGHTA and FQGNSA. V lost 5 bases and J lost 7, with 11 bases in between. The CDR3 has 13 residues. The CDR3 here is CASSRSGGEKLFF. In DNA form, the CDR3 reads TGTGCCAGCAGCCGCAGCGGTGGTGAAAAACTGTTTTTT.

This clonotype came up a few times. This chain joins TRBV12-3 or TRBV12-4 and TRBJ2-3; TRBD2 matches at 9 bases. The CDR3 is 18 residues long. With 5 bases clipped from V and 0 bases from J, the junction kept 12 bases outside the gene matches. CDR3 nucleotides: TGTGCCAGCAGTCCCCGGGGGGCTAGCGGGGTGAGCACAGATACGCAGTATTTT. Translating gives CASSPRGASGVSTDTQYF.